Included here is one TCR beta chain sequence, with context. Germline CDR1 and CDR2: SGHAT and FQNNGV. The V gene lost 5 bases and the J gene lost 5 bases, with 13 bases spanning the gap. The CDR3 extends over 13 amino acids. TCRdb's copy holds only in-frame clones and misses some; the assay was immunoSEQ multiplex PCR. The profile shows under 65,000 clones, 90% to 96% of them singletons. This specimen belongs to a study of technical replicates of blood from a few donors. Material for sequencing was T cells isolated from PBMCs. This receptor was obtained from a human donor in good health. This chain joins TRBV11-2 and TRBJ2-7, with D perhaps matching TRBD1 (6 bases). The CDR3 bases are TGTGCCAGCAGCCAAACCGGGACAAACGAGCAGTACTTC. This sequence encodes CASSQTGTNEQYF. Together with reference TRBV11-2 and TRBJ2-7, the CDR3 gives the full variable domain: EAGVAQSPRYKIIEKRQSVAFWCNPISGHATLYWYQQILGQGPKLLIQFQNNGVVDDSQLPKDRFSAERLKGVDSTLKIQPAKLEDSAVYLCASSQTGTNEQYFGPGTRLTVT.